This is a list of T cell receptor beta chains from one sample in a study of OX40 agonist ivuxolimab in advanced cancers. The method was immunoSEQ multiplex PCR; TCRdb's version includes in-frame clones alone and lacks a portion of them. This table has 35,000 to 55,000 clones, over 90% appearing once. The sample consisted of CD4+ or CD8+ T cells sorted from blood, taken in a trial of the OX40 agonist ivuxolimab. All receptors come from an adult with an advanced solid tumor such as melanoma, head and neck, liver or kidney cancer. CDR3s include the opening cysteine and the closing phenylalanine or tryptophan. D genes are given only for firm matches. Clone size is stated in some rows and not others, as once, few, many or a class when expanded.

CASSARTISSYNEQFF,TGTGCCAGCAGCGCAAGGACTATCAGCTCCTACAATGAGCAGTTCTTC,TRBV7-6,-,TRBJ2-1,once
CASSLQTGDYGYTF,TGTGCCAGCAGCTTACAGACAGGAGACTATGGCTACACCTTC,TRBV7-2,-,TRBJ1-2,-
CASSFSYEQYF,TGTGCCAGCAGCTTCTCCTACGAGCAGTACTTC,TRBV13,-,TRBJ2-7,-
CASSLGLAGGYEQYF,TGTGCCAGCAGCCTGGGACTAGCGGGAGGCTACGAGCAGTACTTC,TRBV13,TRBD2,TRBJ2-7,once
CATPGTSGSSSEYYEQYF,TGCGCCACGCCAGGGACTAGCGGGAGTTCCTCGGAATACTACGAGCAGTACTTC,TRBV23-1,TRBD2,TRBJ2-7,-
CAWSVLVPGELFF,TGTGCCTGGAGTGTACTAGTCCCCGGGGAGCTGTTTTTT,TRBV30,-,TRBJ2-2,-
CASSPTPGSGETQYF,TGTGCCAGCAGTCCTACTCCAGGGTCCGGGGAGACCCAGTACTTC,TRBV27,-,TRBJ2-5,once
CASSQDQGPQETQYF,TGCGCCAGCAGCCAAGATCAGGGCCCCCAAGAGACCCAGTACTTC,TRBV4-3,-,TRBJ2-5,once
CASADDTTNQPQHF,TGTGCCAGCGCTGATGATACTACCAATCAGCCCCAGCATTTT,TRBV28,-,TRBJ1-5,-
CASSARPRYSYEQYF,TGTGCCAGCAGCGCGCGCCCCAGGTACTCCTACGAGCAGTACTTC,TRBV4-2,-,TRBJ2-7,once
CASSQGTSDTGELFF,TGCGCCAGCAGCCAAGGGACTTCCGACACCGGGGAGCTGTTTTTT,TRBV4-3,-,TRBJ2-2,-
CASSGGTSVRETQYF,TGTGCCAGCAGTGGAGGGACTAGTGTCAGAGAGACCCAGTACTTC,TRBV6-1,TRBD2,TRBJ2-5,-
CASSIDSSYNEQFF,TGTGCCAGCAGCATTGACAGCTCCTACAATGAGCAGTTCTTC,TRBV5-6,-,TRBJ2-1,-
CASSSGGLQETQYF,TGTGCCAGCAGTTCCGGGGGGTTACAAGAGACCCAGTACTTC,TRBV27,TRBD2,TRBJ2-5,once
CASSLVGTSGLNEQFF,TGTGCCAGCAGCTTGGTCGGGACTAGCGGGCTCAATGAGCAGTTCTTC,TRBV7-3,TRBD2,TRBJ2-1,-
CASSETPGQGTDTQYF,TGTGCCAGCAGTGAAACCCCGGGACAGGGGACAGATACGCAGTATTTT,TRBV6-1,TRBD1,TRBJ2-3,-
CASSSIPGQGPSSYNEQFF,TGTGCCAGCAGCTCTATTCCGGGACAGGGGCCGAGCTCCTACAATGAGCAGTTCTTC,TRBV13,TRBD1,TRBJ2-1,once